This TCR beta chain was sequenced for a study of T cells after posttransplantation cyclophosphamide. Overall study findings and caveats: Tissue-infiltrating T cells from skin or gut overlapped little with blood T cells.

This clone was recorded at least ten times. What it recognizes is unknown. Sequenced by immunoSEQ multiplex PCR; TCRdb stores in-frame clones only, minus some. The specimen has about 33,000 clones, none found just once. The V and J ends lost 2 bases and 8 bases respectively, with 7 bases between them. Germline V gene data show CDR1 as MDHEN and CDR2 as SYDVKM. The CDR3 is made up of 13 amino acids. The J gene is TRBJ1-6, the V gene TRBV28; D is unclear. The specimen was PBMCs. The clonotype was recovered from a woman aged 30 to 39 in good health and a related stem cell transplant donor. The CDR3 region has the DNA TGTGCCAGCAGTTTACGGTTCCATTCACCCCTCCACTTT. This codes for CASSLRFHSPLHF.